A selection of T cell receptor beta chains follows, all from one sample in a study of post-analysis software for immune sequencing data. TCRdb processed the PCR reads anew with MiXCR; each CDR3 protein has one entry. The sample carries about 770,000 distinct CDR3 sequences, about 43% recorded once. The sample taken for sequencing was blood. The receptors stem from a girl aged 10 to 17 with multiple sclerosis. The CDR3 runs from the conserved cysteine through the conserved F or W. The D gene is left open where the match is weak. The size of a clone is reported for some rows only, either as once, few or many, or as a class for expanded clones.

j_gene: TRBJ2-1
v_gene: TRBV5-6
d_gene: .
abundance: .
CDR3aa: CASSYPPERVLSSSYNEQFF
CDR3nt: TGTGCCAGCAGCTACCCCCCGGAGCGGGTACTTTCTAGCTCCTACAATGAGCAGTTCTTC

j_gene: TRBJ2-1
v_gene: TRBV10-3
d_gene: TRBD1
abundance: .
CDR3aa: CAISEDRPGQGNDEQFF
CDR3nt: TGTGCCATCAGTGAGGACAGACCGGGACAGGGAAACGATGAGCAGTTCTTC

j_gene: TRBJ2-1
v_gene: TRBV12-3/TRBV12-4
d_gene: .
abundance: .
CDR3aa: CASSLANAYNEQFF
CDR3nt: TGTGCCAGCAGTTTAGCGAACGCCTACAATGAGCAGTTCTTC

j_gene: TRBJ1-2
v_gene: TRBV20-1
d_gene: TRBD1
abundance: .
CDR3aa: CSARVTGVRYGYTF
CDR3nt: TGCAGTGCTAGAGTGACAGGGGTACGGTATGGCTACACCTTC

j_gene: TRBJ2-1
v_gene: TRBV5-1
d_gene: TRBD1
abundance: .
CDR3aa: CASSSMEAGGYTEQFF
CDR3nt: TGCGCCAGCAGCTCCATGGAGGCAGGGGGTTACACGGAGCAGTTCTTC

j_gene: TRBJ2-1
v_gene: TRBV27
d_gene: TRBD2
abundance: few
CDR3aa: CASSELAGGFNEQFF
CDR3nt: TGTGCCAGCAGTGAACTAGCGGGAGGGTTTAATGAGCAGTTCTTC

j_gene: TRBJ1-2
v_gene: TRBV11-2
d_gene: TRBD1
abundance: .
CDR3aa: CASSPETGGPYGYTF
CDR3nt: TGTGCCAGCAGCCCTGAGACAGGGGGACCGTATGGCTACACCTTC

j_gene: TRBJ2-3
v_gene: TRBV9
d_gene: TRBD2
abundance: .
CDR3aa: CASSPQPGLGVDTQYF
CDR3nt: TGTGCCAGCAGCCCACAACCCGGACTAGGAGTAGATACGCAGTATTTT

j_gene: TRBJ2-3
v_gene: TRBV20-1
d_gene: .
abundance: once
CDR3aa: CSARTGPTDTQYF
CDR3nt: TGCAGTGCTAGAACAGGGCCCACAGATACGCAGTATTTT

j_gene: TRBJ2-5
v_gene: TRBV28
d_gene: TRBD2
abundance: .
CDR3aa: CASSKNSGRAQETQYF
CDR3nt: TGTGCCAGCAGCAAAAATAGCGGGAGAGCTCAAGAGACCCAGTACTTC

j_gene: TRBJ1-2
v_gene: TRBV19
d_gene: TRBD1
abundance: few
CDR3aa: CASSSHDRDYGYTF
CDR3nt: TGTGCCAGTAGTAGCCACGACAGGGACTATGGCTACACCTTC

j_gene: TRBJ2-1
v_gene: TRBV2
d_gene: .
abundance: few
CDR3aa: CASSEEDGTGQFF
CDR3nt: TGTGCCAGCAGTGAAGAGGACGGGACCGGGCAGTTCTTC

j_gene: TRBJ2-1
v_gene: TRBV7-9
d_gene: .
abundance: .
CDR3aa: CASSFPWGLDKNNEQFF
CDR3nt: TGTGCCAGCAGCTTCCCTTGGGGGTTGGACAAGAACAATGAGCAGTTCTTC

j_gene: TRBJ2-4
v_gene: TRBV11-3
d_gene: .
abundance: .
CDR3aa: CASSFWDSKNIQYF
CDR3nt: TGTGCCAGCAGCTTTTGGGATAGTAAAAACATTCAGTACTTC

j_gene: TRBJ2-5
v_gene: TRBV18
d_gene: .
abundance: .
CDR3aa: CASSLRDTQETQYF
CDR3nt: TGTGCCAGCTCACTCCGGGACACCCAAGAGACCCAGTACTTC

j_gene: TRBJ2-6
v_gene: TRBV28
d_gene: TRBD1
abundance: few
CDR3aa: CASSGPGQDSSGANVLTF
CDR3nt: TGTGCCAGCAGTGGCCCGGGACAGGACAGCTCTGGGGCCAACGTCCTGACTTTC

j_gene: TRBJ2-3
v_gene: TRBV7-3
d_gene: .
abundance: .
CDR3aa: CASSLIPTGTGRTDTQYF
CDR3nt: TGTGCCAGCAGCTTAATCCCCACCGGGACTGGACGCACAGATACGCAGTATTTT

j_gene: TRBJ2-5
v_gene: TRBV29-1
d_gene: .
abundance: few
CDR3aa: CSVAPGPRETQYF
CDR3nt: TGCAGCGTTGCCCCGGGCCCTCGGGAGACCCAGTACTTC

j_gene: TRBJ1-5
v_gene: TRBV15
d_gene: .
abundance: .
CDR3aa: CATSRGRHPGNQPQHF
CDR3nt: TGTGCCACCAGCAGAGGGAGGCATCCGGGTAATCAGCCCCAGCATTTT

j_gene: TRBJ2-1
v_gene: TRBV6-5
d_gene: .
abundance: few
CDR3aa: CASEQAGYNEQFF
CDR3nt: TGTGCCAGCGAACAGGCTGGTTACAATGAGCAGTTCTTC

j_gene: TRBJ2-2
v_gene: TRBV13
d_gene: .
abundance: .
CDR3aa: CASSPYALSGELFF
CDR3nt: TGTGCCAGCAGCCCTTACGCGCTTTCCGGGGAGCTGTTTTTT

j_gene: TRBJ1-5
v_gene: TRBV6-1
d_gene: TRBD1
abundance: .
CDR3aa: CASSRVWSQGAGQPQHF
CDR3nt: TGTGCCAGCAGCCGCGTTTGGTCCCAGGGGGCGGGTCAGCCCCAGCATTTT

j_gene: TRBJ2-1
v_gene: TRBV2
d_gene: TRBD2
abundance: .
CDR3aa: CASSELAGGAYNEQFF
CDR3nt: TGTGCCAGCAGTGAACTAGCGGGAGGGGCCTACAATGAGCAGTTCTTC

j_gene: TRBJ2-7
v_gene: TRBV27
d_gene: .
abundance: .
CDR3aa: CASSLQGNRHEQYF
CDR3nt: TGTGCCAGCTCACTGCAGGGAAACCGCCACGAGCAGTACTTC

j_gene: TRBJ2-3
v_gene: TRBV2
d_gene: .
abundance: .
CDR3aa: CAIGDTDTQYF
CDR3nt: TGTGCCATCGGGGACACAGATACGCAGTATTTT

j_gene: TRBJ2-7
v_gene: TRBV5-1
d_gene: TRBD2
abundance: .
CDR3aa: CASSSGLARGSYF
CDR3nt: TGCGCCAGCAGCTCTGGACTAGCGCGCGGGTCGTACTTC

j_gene: TRBJ2-7
v_gene: TRBV20-1
d_gene: TRBD1
abundance: .
CDR3aa: CSATGTGWVGQYF
CDR3nt: TGCAGTGCTACCGGGACAGGGTGGGTCGGGCAGTACTTC

j_gene: TRBJ1-1
v_gene: TRBV7-2
d_gene: TRBD1
abundance: few
CDR3aa: CASSFEDRMNTEAFF
CDR3nt: TGTGCCAGCAGCTTCGAGGACAGGATGAACACTGAAGCTTTCTTT

j_gene: TRBJ1-2
v_gene: TRBV2
d_gene: .
abundance: .
CDR3aa: CASSELARGGYTF
CDR3nt: TGTGCCAGCAGTGAGTTGGCCAGGGGAGGCTACACCTTC

j_gene: TRBJ2-7
v_gene: TRBV20-1
d_gene: TRBD2
abundance: .
CDR3aa: CSATAGTRAYEQYF
CDR3nt: TGCAGTGCCACAGCCGGGACTAGAGCCTACGAGCAGTACTTC

j_gene: TRBJ1-1
v_gene: TRBV6-5
d_gene: .
abundance: few
CDR3aa: CASSRRDGEAFF
CDR3nt: TGTGCCAGCAGTCGCCGGGACGGTGAAGCTTTCTTT

j_gene: TRBJ2-5
v_gene: TRBV6-2/TRBV6-3
d_gene: TRBD2
abundance: .
CDR3aa: CASSYNGLAGGETQYF
CDR3nt: TGTGCCAGCAGTTACAATGGCCTAGCGGGCGGAGAGACCCAGTACTTC

j_gene: TRBJ2-6
v_gene: TRBV20-1
d_gene: .
abundance: .
CDR3aa: CSASQAWGAGANVLTF
CDR3nt: TGCAGTGCTAGCCAGGCGTGGGGGGCTGGGGCCAACGTCCTGACTTTC

j_gene: TRBJ1-2
v_gene: TRBV5-1
d_gene: .
abundance: .
CDR3aa: CASSLGPASNYGYTF
CDR3nt: TGCGCCAGCAGCTTGGGCCCAGCAAGTAACTATGGCTACACCTTC

j_gene: TRBJ2-7
v_gene: TRBV12-3/TRBV12-4
d_gene: TRBD2
abundance: few
CDR3aa: CASSLSSSGNRDPYEQYF
CDR3nt: TGTGCCAGCAGTTTGTCGAGTAGCGGGAACCGCGACCCGTACGAGCAGTACTTC

j_gene: TRBJ2-1
v_gene: TRBV29-1
d_gene: TRBD2
abundance: few
CDR3aa: CSVDGGRFYNEQFF
CDR3nt: TGCAGCGTTGACGGCGGGAGATTCTACAATGAGCAGTTCTTC

j_gene: TRBJ2-7
v_gene: TRBV7-2
d_gene: .
abundance: few
CDR3aa: CASSPSGGGGYYSSYEQYF
CDR3nt: TGTGCCAGCAGCCCTTCTGGTGGCGGGGGCTATTACAGCTCCTACGAGCAGTACTTC

j_gene: TRBJ2-1
v_gene: TRBV12-3/TRBV12-4
d_gene: .
abundance: .
CDR3aa: CASSFVGVRAAMHNEQFF
CDR3nt: TGTGCCAGCAGTTTCGTAGGAGTACGGGCGGCCATGCACAATGAGCAGTTCTTC

j_gene: TRBJ2-1
v_gene: TRBV7-3
d_gene: TRBD1
abundance: .
CDR3aa: CASSIDRGRGSGEQFF
CDR3nt: TGTGCCAGCAGCATTGACAGGGGGCGAGGGTCCGGTGAGCAGTTCTTC

j_gene: TRBJ1-2
v_gene: TRBV12-3/TRBV12-4
d_gene: .
abundance: few
CDR3aa: CASKQRTDYGYTF
CDR3nt: TGTGCCAGCAAACAAAGGACAGATTATGGCTACACCTTC

j_gene: TRBJ2-2
v_gene: TRBV12-3/TRBV12-4
d_gene: .
abundance: few
CDR3aa: CASRTTGELFF
CDR3nt: TGTGCCAGCAGGACCACCGGGGAGCTGTTTTTT

j_gene: TRBJ2-5
v_gene: TRBV5-6
d_gene: TRBD2
abundance: many
CDR3aa: CASSLRTSGETQYF
CDR3nt: TGTGCCAGCAGCTTAAGAACTAGCGGGGAGACCCAGTACTTC

j_gene: TRBJ2-3
v_gene: TRBV4-3
d_gene: TRBD2
abundance: .
CDR3aa: CASSQDLAGGTDTQYF
CDR3nt: TGCGCCAGCAGCCAAGACCTAGCGGGAGGCACAGATACGCAGTATTTT

j_gene: TRBJ1-2
v_gene: TRBV20-1
d_gene: .
abundance: many
CDR3aa: CSARASGIYGYTF
CDR3nt: TGCAGTGCTAGAGCTTCGGGAATCTATGGCTACACCTTC

j_gene: TRBJ2-7
v_gene: TRBV7-2
d_gene: TRBD1
abundance: .
CDR3aa: CASSLAAGGAGQPYEQYF
CDR3nt: TGTGCCAGCAGCTTAGCGGCAGGGGGCGCGGGTCAACCGTACGAGCAGTACTTC

j_gene: TRBJ1-2
v_gene: TRBV10-3
d_gene: .
abundance: few
CDR3aa: CAISSRDYGYTF
CDR3nt: TGTGCCATCAGCAGCCGGGACTATGGCTACACCTTC

j_gene: TRBJ2-7
v_gene: TRBV12-3/TRBV12-4
d_gene: .
abundance: .
CDR3aa: CASSLGSRKTSYEQYF
CDR3nt: TGTGCCAGCAGTCTTGGGTCACGGAAGACCTCCTACGAGCAGTACTTC

j_gene: TRBJ2-3
v_gene: TRBV7-9
d_gene: .
abundance: few
CDR3aa: CASSFRDLRTDTQYF
CDR3nt: TGTGCCAGCAGCTTCAGGGATCTTAGGACAGATACGCAGTATTTT

j_gene: TRBJ2-5
v_gene: TRBV12-3/TRBV12-4
d_gene: .
abundance: .
CDR3aa: CASSYGLWETQYF
CDR3nt: TGTGCCAGCAGTTACGGACTCTGGGAGACCCAGTACTTC

j_gene: TRBJ2-1
v_gene: TRBV7-9
d_gene: TRBD2
abundance: .
CDR3aa: CASSSGLAGSDREQFF
CDR3nt: TGTGCCAGCAGCTCGGGACTAGCGGGTAGCGACAGAGAGCAGTTCTTC

j_gene: TRBJ2-7
v_gene: TRBV9
d_gene: .
abundance: few
CDR3aa: CASSAGTSGDEQYF
CDR3nt: TGTGCCAGCAGCGCCGGGACTTCTGGGGACGAGCAGTACTTC